Below, 15 T cell receptor beta chains from the same sample are listed, as sequenced in a study of blood T cell repertoires in COVID-19 (dated by TCRdb to the early 2020s). The method was the immunoSEQ multiplex PCR assay. Imported from immuneACCESS, the table was reduced by TCRdb to in-frame sequences with V and J called. These copies leave out some clones; in studies compared against another copy, an unresolved V gene accounts for under half, and the cause of the remainder is not known. The sample includes about 200,000 clones, with around 83% observed a single time. The ten biggest clones cover roughly 13% of the sample. Sequencing input: peripheral blood. These receptors were taken from a human donor in a cohort sampled during active COVID-19.

The V and J genes are TRBV3-1 (or the pseudogene TRBV3-2) and TRBJ2-1; 7 positions match TRBD2. Trimming took 5 bases from V and 10 from J; bases not matched to a gene: 2. This CDR3 has 11 residues. The germline V gene encodes CDR1 LGHDT and CDR2 YNNKEL (reference sequence). This CDR3 reads CASSLLAEQFF. CDR3 sequence (DNA): TGTGCCAGCAGCTTACTAGCGGAGCAGTTCTTC.

This clone came up a few times. The CDR3 protein is CATSDSRTRGYEQYF. CDR3 nucleotide sequence: TGTGCCACCAGTGATTCGAGGACTAGGGGGTACGAGCAGTACTTC. The V and J genes are TRBV24-1 and TRBJ2-7; D perhaps matches TRBD2 (7 bases). The CDR3 extends over 15 amino acids. The germline gives CDR1 KGHDR, CDR2 SFDVKD. V was clipped by 2 bases and J by 4 bases, with 14 bases between them.

This chain uses TRBV7-2 with TRBJ2-1; D is undetermined. The V end was cut by 5 bases, the J end by 6 bases, with 17 bases between. CDR1 and CDR2 from the germline V gene are SGHTA and FQGNSA. The CDR3 has 15 amino acids. DNA of the CDR3: TGTGCCAGCAGCCCTTTCTATCTCCGCCTCAATGAGCAGTTCTTC. Translation gives CASSPFYLRLNEQFF.

V gene TRBV5-1 combines with J gene TRBJ2-7, with D uncertain. The CDR3 is 13 amino acids. Trimming cost V 4 bases and J 0 bases, with 8 bases left between them. Germline V CDR1 and CDR2: SGHRS, YFSETQ. The CDR3 region is CASSRLSSYEQYF. CDR3 DNA sequence: TGCGCCAGCAGCCGATTGAGCTCCTACGAGCAGTACTTC.

The chain combines TRBV3-1 (or the pseudogene TRBV3-2) with TRBJ2-6; 8 nucleotides line up with TRBD1. CDR1 and CDR2 (germline): LGHDT, YNNKEL (reference sequence). V gave up 3 bases and J gave up 1 base; unmatched junction bases: 5. The CDR3 is made up of 17 amino acids. The CDR3 is CASSHDRGASGANVLTF. DNA of the CDR3: TGTGCCAGCAGCCACGACAGGGGCGCATCTGGGGCCAACGTCCTGACTTTC.

The rearrangement uses TRBV18 and TRBJ2-5, with D tentatively TRBD1 (5 bases). This CDR3 is built from 14 residues. CDR1 KGHSH and CDR2 LQKENI come from the germline V gene. Trimming removed 4 bases at V and 2 bases at J, with 11 bases between. DNA of the CDR3: TGTGCCAGCTCACTCCTAAGGGGTCAAGAGACCCAGTACTTC. This translates into CASSLLRGQETQYF.

V and J are TRBV28 and TRBJ1-1; D unresolved. Germline V CDR1 and CDR2: MDHEN, SYDVKM. The CDR3 has 14 amino acids. V dropped 7 bases and J dropped 7 bases, with 19 bases sitting between them. In nucleotides, the CDR3 is TGTGCCAGCAACTCACCCTCACCGCCTTATGAAGCTTTCTTT. It translates to CASNSPSPPYEAFF.

This clone showed up just once. The chain couples TRBV5-1 to TRBJ1-2, with unresolved D. This CDR3 contains 16 residues. Germline V gives CDR1 SGHRS, CDR2 YFSETQ. Trimming pared 0 bases from V and 7 bases from J, leaving 19 bases between. In nucleotides, the CDR3 is TGCGCCAGCAGCTTGGTGCGCCCAGACGCTTCTAGTGGCTACACCTTC. Its translation: CASSLVRPDASSGYTF.

This chain links TRBV27 with TRBJ2-3, with 11 nucleotides matching TRBD2. The germline gives CDR1 MNHEY, CDR2 SMNVEV (reference sequence). The CDR3 contains 16 residues. V was clipped by 6 bases and J by 6 bases; unmatched bases: 11. The DNA of the CDR3 is TGTGCCAGCAGCCTTACCTTTAGCGGGAGGGATGATACGCAGTATTTT. Its translation: CASSLTFSGRDDTQYF.

This clone was picked up a small number of times. The chain links TRBV4-1 to TRBJ2-1; TRBD2 agrees at 12 bases. Germline lookup yields CDR1 MGHRA and CDR2 YSYEKL. This CDR3 contains 17 residues. The V gene end was trimmed by 0 bases and the J gene end by 7 bases; junction bases not matched to a gene: 7. Here the CDR3 reads CASSQDHLAGGINEQFF. CDR3 sequence (DNA): TGCGCCAGCAGCCAAGATCATCTAGCGGGAGGGATAAATGAGCAGTTCTTC.

This chain joins TRBV12-3 or TRBV12-4 and TRBJ2-4; TRBD1 might be the D (6 bases). The V end was cut by 6 bases, the J end by 8 bases, with 14 bases between. The CDR3 extends over 13 amino acids. CDR3 nucleotide sequence: TGTGCCAGCAGGCCACAGGGATCGGACATTCAGTACTTC. It specifies CASRPQGSDIQYF.

The gene calls are TRBV4-1 and TRBJ1-3; 8 bases map to TRBD1. The J segment lost 2 bases and the V segment lost 1 base, leaving 10 bases of the junction unmatched. This CDR3 is built from 18 residues. Germline V lookup: CDR1 MGHRA, CDR2 YSYEKL. In DNA form, the CDR3 reads TGCGCCAGCAGCCAAGTCGGCAGGGGGCGCGGTGCTGGAAACACCATATATTTT. It is translated as CASSQVGRGRGAGNTIYF.

V usage is TRBV19 and J usage is TRBJ2-4, with 8 bases matching TRBD1. The CDR3 loop spans 15 amino acids. The germline V gene encodes CDR1 LNHDA and CDR2 SQIVND (reference sequence). V trimming: 6 bases; J trimming: 3 bases; junction bases outside the gene matches: 7. CDR3 nucleotides: TGTGCCAGTAGGCCGACAGGGGATGTCAAAAACATTCAGTACTTC. This sequence encodes CASRPTGDVKNIQYF.

The chain joins TRBV18 to TRBJ2-1, with D unclear. The V end was cut by 3 bases, the J end by 2 bases, with 14 bases between. Germline V gene sequence: CDR1 KGHSH, CDR2 LQKENI. The CDR3 spans 16 residues. The CDR3 protein is CASSPGQAMTYNEQFF. The CDR3, as DNA: TGTGCCAGCTCACCGGGCCAGGCGATGACCTACAATGAGCAGTTCTTC.

The gene calls are TRBV27 and TRBJ2-1; tentative D call: TRBD2 (6 bases). The CDR3 runs to 17 residues. The V gene lost 1 base and the J gene lost 8 bases, with 21 bases spanning the gap. The V gene's germline CDR1 is MNHEY and CDR2 SMNVEV (reference sequence). The CDR3 DNA follows: TGTGCCAGCAGTTTATATGTAGCGGACCCTAAAGGGGATGAGCAGTTCTTC. Its translation: CASSLYVADPKGDEQFF.